The sequence of this T cell receptor beta chain was determined in a study of blood T cells in healthy people across ages. Broader study findings: What prevented conclusive comparison of naive and antigen-experienced cells was that PBMCs were unsorted. Long-lived donors exceeded aged donors in naive CD4+ cells and diversity.

The CDR3 has 11 amino acids. Germline lookup yields CDR1 ENHRY and CDR2 SYGVKD. Through a sample-barcoded 5' primer and a J-beta primer mix, a second PCR was run for roughly 6 to 11 cycles. Unique molecular identifiers of 12 random nucleotides labeled each cDNA. TCRdb reprocessed the 5' RACE reads via MiXCR and lists one record per CDR3 protein. The sample has 1.5 million to 2 million distinct CDR3 sequences; 30% to 40% are singletons. Total RNA amounts of at least 6 micrograms were extracted per sample. As concerns this clonotype: Its cognate antigen is unknown. At one end, the junction sequence differs from germline, possibly due to a read error.

Sequenced sample: blood. The TCR comes from a human donor in good health. V and J are TRBV10-3 and TRBJ2-4; D may correspond to TRBD1 or TRBD2 (5 bases each). The better agreement between TRBJ2-7 and the DNA end casts doubt on the J call. CDR3 sequence: CAVSEGIEQYF. The CDR3 nucleotides read TGTGCCGTCAGTGAGGGGATCGAGCAGTACTTC.